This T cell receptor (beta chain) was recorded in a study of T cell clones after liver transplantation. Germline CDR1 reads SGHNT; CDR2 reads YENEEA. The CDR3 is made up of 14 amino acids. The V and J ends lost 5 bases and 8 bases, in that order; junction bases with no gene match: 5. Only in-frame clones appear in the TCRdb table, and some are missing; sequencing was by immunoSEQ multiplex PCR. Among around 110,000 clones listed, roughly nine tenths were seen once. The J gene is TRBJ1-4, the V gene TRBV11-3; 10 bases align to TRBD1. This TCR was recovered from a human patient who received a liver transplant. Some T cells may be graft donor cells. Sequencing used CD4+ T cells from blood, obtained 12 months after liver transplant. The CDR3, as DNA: TGTGCCAGCAGCCCGGGACAGGGGCGAGAAAAACTGTTTTTT. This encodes CASSPGQGREKLFF.